This passage covers 6 T cell receptor beta chains from one sample sequenced in a study of low-dose radiotherapy and immunotherapy resistance in tumors. First-strand cDNA used TRAV- and TRBV-specific primers, covering alpha and beta chains. For amplifying TCRs, the PCR ran for 15 to 20 cycles with Phusion, which was used together with a constant-region primer and the adapter on the V primers. TCRdb called the reads again in MiXCR, with one record for every CDR3 protein. The table has roughly 19,000 distinct CDR3 sequences, roughly 70% seen once. These receptors originate from a human donor with advanced metastatic prostate, ovarian, gallbladder or colorectal cancer (not recorded which). This table probably holds off-target reads from a library built for another chain.

This chain uses TRBV28 with TRBJ2-5; D is possibly TRBD2 (6 bases). There are 16 residues in the CDR3. Germline V CDR1 and CDR2: MDHEN, SYDVKM. Trimming shortened V by 2 bases and J by 0 bases, and 13 bases separated the two germline ends. The CDR3 loop is CASSLGLAGNQETQYF. CDR3 nucleotides: TGTGCCAGCAGTTTAGGGCTCGCGGGGAACCAAGAGACCCAGTACTTC.

V gene TRBV9 combines with J gene TRBJ1-2, with 7 bases identical to TRBD1. Germline CDR1 is SGDLS and CDR2 is YYNGEE. After removal of 2 bases from V and 5 bases from J, the junction contained 6 bases not matched to a gene. The CDR3 consists of 14 residues. The CDR3 DNA sequence: TGTGCCAGCAGCGTGAACACAGGGGAATATGGCTACACCTTC. Translation gives CASSVNTGEYGYTF.

The chain is built from TRBV6-2 or TRBV6-3 and TRBJ2-5; D possibly matches TRBD1 or TRBD2 (5 bases each). Trimming pared 5 bases from V and 5 bases from J, leaving 15 bases between. Germline V gives CDR1 MNHEY, CDR2 SVGEGT. The CDR3 contains 14 residues. CDR3 DNA sequence: TGTGCCAGCAGTGAGAGGGGAGTCGGGGAGACCCAGTACTTC. It encodes CASSERGVGETQYF.

This clonotype was observed a single time. The rearrangement links TRBV24-1 to TRBJ2-3; D is unresolved. This CDR3 spans 13 amino acids. Germline lookup yields CDR1 KGHDR and CDR2 SFDVKD. V was trimmed by 4 bases and J by 10 bases, leaving 14 bases between them. CDR3 sequence (DNA): TGTGCCACCAGTGAACAAAATATCGCGGCGCAGTATTTT. Its protein product is CATSEQNIAAQYF.

Worth noting for this clonotype: The junction departs from germline at one end; a sequencing error may be responsible. This rearrangement joins TRBV12-3 or TRBV12-4 to TRBJ2-7; D gene ambiguous. The length of the CDR3 is 11 residues. CDR3 residues: CASSFGLAAVF. The CDR3 bases are TGTGCCAGCAGTTTCGGTTTAGCTGCGGTCTTC.

This chain joins TRBV7-8 and TRBJ2-1, with 10 bases fitting TRBD2. The trim removed 5 bases at V and 1 base at J, leaving 2 bases unmatched. CDR1 and CDR2 from the germline V gene are SGHVS and FQNEAQ. The CDR3 has 15 residues. CDR3 nucleotide sequence: TGTGCCAGCAGCACGGGACTAGCGTCCTACAATGAGCAGTTCTTC. This codes for CASSTGLASYNEQFF.